Below are 15 T cell receptor beta chains sequenced from a single sample in a study of naive and memory T cell subsets. Two oligonucleotides, mixed equimolar, formed the beta constant-region primer covering TRBC1 and TRBC2. Ligated cDNA was amplified by four rounds of PCR with nested alpha and beta constant-region primers and SP2. TCRdb ran MiXCR on the UMI-ligation and nested PCR reads and lists one entry per CDR3 protein. This repertoire shows 95,000 to 150,000 distinct CDR3 sequences, 36% found once; its top ten account for roughly 0.86%. Material for sequencing was central memory CD4+ T cells from blood. These receptors originate from a human donor in good health.

This sequence joins TRBV12-3 or TRBV12-4 and TRBJ2-1; D unresolved. This CDR3 contains 12 residues. The V end was cut by 6 bases, the J end by 8 bases, with 11 bases between. CDR3 DNA: TGTGCCAGCAGCCCCCAATACGATGAGCAGTTCTTC. The encoded protein is CASSPQYDEQFF.

The chain combines TRBV15 with TRBJ1-2, with a weak D call TRBD1 (6 bases). CDR3 length: 18 amino acids. CDR1 is LNHNV, CDR2 YYDKDF, per germline (reference sequence). V was trimmed by 5 bases and J by 0 bases, leaving 22 bases between them. The DNA for the CDR3 is TGTGCCACCAGCCGACGAGCCAGGACAGAATTAGCTAACTATGGCTACACCTTC. Amino acids: CATSRRARTELANYGYTF.

The chain joins TRBV5-5 to TRBJ2-7; D is unresolved. The CDR3 extends over 16 amino acids. CDR1 SGHKS and CDR2 YYEKEE come from the germline V gene (reference sequence). V shed 1 base and J shed 3 bases, with 17 bases lying between them. CDR3 coding DNA: TGTGCCAGCAGCTTGCTCGCGGCTCTACCCAGCTACGAGCAGTACTTC. Translating gives CASSLLAALPSYEQYF.

This clonotype was seen a handful of times. The genes are TRBV28 and TRBJ2-7; 9 bases line up with TRBD1. Germline values: CDR1 MDHEN, CDR2 SYDVKM. With 6 bases clipped from V and 6 bases from J, the junction kept 15 bases outside the gene matches. CDR3 size: 16 residues. CDR3 sequence: CASRDYPGQGVSEQYF. CDR3 bases: TGTGCCAGCAGGGATTATCCGGGACAGGGAGTTTCCGAGCAGTACTTC.

The chain links TRBV6-5 to TRBJ1-1; possible D gene TRBD1, 5 bases. The germline gives CDR1 MNHEY, CDR2 SVGAGI. This CDR3 contains 14 residues. V lost 5 bases and J 0 bases, leaving 10 bases between the germline ends. As DNA, the CDR3 is TGTGCCAGCAGTCGTACAGGATTGAACACTGAAGCTTTCTTT. The encoded protein is CASSRTGLNTEAFF.

The genes are TRBV12-3 or TRBV12-4 and TRBJ2-1; D call uncertain. CDR3 length equals 12 residues. V gave up 3 bases and J gave up 9 bases, with 9 bases separating them. The CDR3 DNA reads as TGTGCCAGCAGTTTCCCCCCGTTTGAGCAGTTCTTC. It encodes CASSFPPFEQFF.

The table lists this clonotype with a few counts. V gene TRBV5-1 combines with J gene TRBJ2-1; no firm D call. This CDR3 is built from 13 residues. Germline V gene lookup returns CDR1 SGHRS and CDR2 YFSETQ. Trimming took 0 bases from V and 6 from J, leaving 7 bases between them. The CDR3 region is CASSLVLGNEQFF. DNA for the CDR3: TGCGCCAGCAGCTTGGTTCTGGGCAATGAGCAGTTCTTC.

In this sample, this clonotype turned up a few times. The chain is built from TRBV6-1 and TRBJ1-5, with a possible D match to TRBD1 (5 bases). CDR3 length: 11 amino acids. Trimming stripped 6 bases from V and 9 bases from J, with 9 bases between. Looked up from germline, CDR1 is MNHNS and CDR2 is SASEGT. CDR3 in amino acids: CASRAGGPQHF. CDR3 coding DNA: TGTGCCAGCAGGGCCGGGGGGCCCCAGCATTTT.

The chain employs TRBV9 and TRBJ2-1; 12 bases fit TRBD2. The CDR3 totals 17 residues. Trimming took 0 bases from V and 10 from J; bases not matched to a gene: 11. Germline V lookup: CDR1 SGDLS, CDR2 YYNGEE. The CDR3 bases are TGTGCCAGCAGCGTAGGTATTTTAGGGACTAGCGGGTCAGAGCAGTTCTTC. This sequence encodes CASSVGILGTSGSEQFF.

V gene TRBV28 combines with J gene TRBJ2-7; the D is unclear. The CDR3 runs to 14 residues. CDR1 and CDR2 from the germline V gene are MDHEN and SYDVKM. V lost 1 base and J 0 bases, leaving 7 bases between the germline ends. CDR3 sequence (DNA): TGTGCCAGCAGTTTATCGGGCGGCTCCTACGAGCAGTACTTC. Translated: CASSLSGGSYEQYF.

This clonotype showed up just a few times. In DNA form, the CDR3 reads TGTGCCAGCAGAACTCAGGGGGCGCGGTCTGAAGCTTTCTTT. Translating it yields CASRTQGARSEAFF. The J gene is TRBJ1-1, the V gene TRBV28; 8 bases are shared with TRBD1. CDR1 and CDR2 (germline): MDHEN, SYDVKM. J was trimmed by 6 bases and V by 6 bases; bases with no gene match: 9. The CDR3 consists of 14 residues.

The gene calls are TRBV3-1 and TRBJ2-1; TRBD2 agrees at 11 bases. Germline V CDR1 and CDR2: LGHDT, YNNKEL (reference sequence). The CDR3 loop spans 16 amino acids. The J segment lost 9 bases and the V segment lost 3 bases, leaving 10 bases of the junction unmatched. The CDR3: CASSQGIAGGSGEQFF. The DNA of the CDR3 is TGTGCCAGCAGCCAGGGGATAGCGGGAGGGTCCGGTGAGCAGTTCTTC.

The sample holds many counts of this clonotype. This chain uses TRBV20-1 with TRBJ2-3, with a weak D call TRBD2 (5 bases). The CDR3 is made up of 14 amino acids. Trimming shortened V by 6 bases and J by 3 bases, and 16 bases separated the two germline ends. Germline loops: CDR1 DFQATT, CDR2 SNEGSKA (reference sequence). The CDR3: CSAEEGSVTDTQYF. CDR3 coding DNA: TGCAGTGCCGAGGAAGGGAGTGTGACAGATACGCAGTATTTT.

V usage is TRBV29-1 and J usage is TRBJ1-1; 9 bases are a match to TRBD1. This CDR3 has 13 amino acids. CDR1 and CDR2 from the germline V gene are SQVTM and ANQGSEA. J lost 5 bases, V lost 4 bases, and 5 bases had no gene match. The CDR3 is CSVVGQGGTEAFF. The CDR3 DNA reads TGCAGCGTTGTGGGACAGGGAGGGACTGAAGCTTTCTTT.

The gene calls are TRBV14 and TRBJ1-1, with D uncertain. V dropped 1 base and J dropped 5 bases, with 14 bases sitting between them. This CDR3 contains 15 residues. Per germline, CDR1 SGHDN and CDR2 FVKESK. The CDR3 region is CASSQVGRARTEAFF. CDR3 DNA sequence: TGTGCCAGCAGCCAAGTCGGGCGAGCACGGACTGAAGCTTTCTTT. Full variable domain (outside the CDR3, taken from reference TRBV14 and TRBJ1-1): EAGVTQFPSHSVIEKGQTVTLRCDPISGHDNLYWYRRVMGKEIKFLLHFVKESKQDESGMPNNRFLAERTGGTYSTLKVQPAELEDSGVYFCASSQVGRARTEAFFGQGTRLTVV.